The 29 T cell receptor beta chains given below trace back to one sample, sequenced in a study of CD8+CD57+ T cells in acquired aplastic anemia. Template material for TCR beta VDJ and CDR3 profiling consisted of genomic DNA. TCRdb independently ran MiXCR on the reads; one entry per CDR3 protein. The sample includes some 130,000 distinct CDR3 sequences, roughly 50% of them seen just once. The specimen sequenced was sorted CD4+, CD8+, or CD8+CD57+ T cells (not recorded which) from PBMCs. The origin of the receptors is a human donor in good health, serving as a control.

This clonotype has a count of ten or more. This sequence joins TRBV3-1 and TRBJ1-2; D unclear. Germline lookup yields CDR1 LGHDT and CDR2 YNNKEL (reference sequence). The CDR3 has 14 amino acids. V lost 3 bases to trimming and J lost 3 bases, with 11 bases between them. The CDR3 DNA reads as TGTGCCAGCAGCCAGATAGGATTGGACTATGGCTACACCTTC. This gives the protein CASSQIGLDYGYTF.

This clonotype was seen just once. The genes are TRBV20-1 and TRBJ2-1; D not resolved. With 5 bases removed from V and 4 bases from J, the gap between germline ends came to 9 bases. The CDR3 spans 12 residues. Germline CDR1 is DFQATT and CDR2 is SNEGSKA (reference sequence). In DNA, the CDR3 is TGCAGTGCTCCCCAGGCTTACAATGAGCAGTTCTTC. Its translation: CSAPQAYNEQFF.

This sequence joins TRBV29-1 and TRBJ1-4; D unresolved. Per germline, CDR1 SQVTM and CDR2 ANQGSEA. V gave up 6 bases and J gave up 0 bases, with 5 bases separating them. There are 12 residues in the CDR3. CDR3 coding DNA: TGCAGCGTACAAACAACTAATGAAAAACTGTTTTTT. It specifies CSVQTTNEKLFF. The full variable domain, in which reference TRBV29-1 and TRBJ1-4 provide the parts outside the CDR3, is SAVISQKPSRDICQRGTSLTIQCQVDSQVTMMFWYRQQPGQSLTLIATANQGSEATYESGFVIDKFPISRPNLTFSTLTVSNMSPEDSSIYLCSVQTTNEKLFFGSGTQLSVL.

To note about this clonotype: Just one base apart from a much larger clone, this may be a read error. The conserved phenylalanine or tryptophan normally closing the CDR3 is absent here, so this likely arose from a read error. The V call is TRBV3-1, the J call TRBJ1-2; D is possibly TRBD1 (5 bases). The germline V gene has CDR1 LGHDT and CDR2 YNNKEL (reference sequence). Trimming took 0 bases from V and 8 from J, leaving 22 bases between them. The CDR3 is 17 residues long. CDR3 in DNA: TGTGCCAGCAGCCAAGAGGACCCCAGGGATAACTCCGAGGGCTACACCTCC. Translated: CASSQEDPRDNSEGYTS.

This clonotype has more than one count but fewer than ten. V and J are TRBV20-1 and TRBJ1-5, with 8 nucleotides matching TRBD1. In germline, CDR1 is DFQATT, CDR2 SNEGSKA (reference sequence). The CDR3 totals 14 residues. J gave up 3 bases and V 2 bases, and 3 bases lay outside the gene matches. The CDR3 is CSARQGAHNQPQHF. The CDR3 DNA reads as TGCAGTGCTAGACAGGGGGCCCACAATCAGCCCCAGCATTTT.

The gene calls are TRBV19 and TRBJ1-2, with a weak D call TRBD1 (6 bases). CDR3 length: 12 residues. V was trimmed by 6 bases and J by 8 bases, leaving 13 bases between them. Germline assignment: CDR1 LNHDA and CDR2 SQIVND (reference sequence). The CDR3 DNA reads as TGTGCCAGTAGCGGGACATCTTACGGCTACACCTTC. Translation: CASSGTSYGYTF.

The rearrangement links TRBV24-1 to TRBJ2-7; 7 positions agree with TRBD2. This CDR3 has 18 residues. V shed 12 bases, J shed 9 bases, and the junction held 31 bases outside the gene matches. Germline V gene lookup returns CDR1 KGHDR and CDR2 SFDVKD. In DNA, the CDR3 is TGTGCCCCTCAGTCGTGGGGGGGGGGGAAAAAGGCCGAACTAGGGCAGTACTTC. As protein: CAPQSWGGGKKAELGQYF.

The rearrangement uses TRBV5-1 and TRBJ2-5; possibly TRBD1 for D (6 bases). V was shortened by 2 bases and J by 2 bases, with 13 bases between the two germline ends. Germline-derived CDR1 and CDR2 are SGHRS and YFSETQ. The CDR3 has 15 residues. CDR3 loop: CASSLQGPRQETQYF. The DNA of the CDR3 is TGCGCCAGCAGCTTACAGGGCCCTAGGCAAGAGACCCAGTACTTC.

The chain joins TRBV27 to TRBJ2-7, with D maybe TRBD2 (5 bases). Looked up from germline, CDR1 is MNHEY and CDR2 is SMNVEV (reference sequence). CDR3 size: 13 residues. Between the trimmed V and J ends, which lost 6 bases and 0 bases, there was a span of 9 bases. CDR3 loop: CASSPGSSYEQYV. In DNA form, the CDR3 reads TGTGCCAGCAGCCCGGGGAGCTCCTACGAGCAGTACGTC.

V is TRBV15 and J is TRBJ2-1; perhaps TRBD2 as D (6 bases). V was cut by 8 bases and J by 1 base, with 12 bases left in between. The germline CDR1 and CDR2 sequences are LNHNV and YYDKDF (reference sequence). The CDR3 covers 14 residues. The CDR3: CATLEGRSYNEQFF. CDR3 DNA sequence: TGTGCCACCCTGGAGGGGCGTTCCTACAATGAGCAGTTCTTC.

A remark on this clonotype: A much larger clone is a single base away; this may be a read error. The rearrangement links TRBV20-1 to TRBJ1-4; D unresolved. CDR1 is DFQATT, CDR2 SNEGSKA, per germline (reference sequence). CDR3 length equals 15 residues. The CDR3 loop reads CSARGQGASNEELFF. The CDR3 DNA follows: TGCAGTGCTAGAGGCCAAGGTGCCTCTAATGAAGAACTGTTTTTT.

This clonotype was seen repeatedly, ten times or more. The V gene is TRBV6-1, the J gene TRBJ2-1, with TRBD2 as a possible D gene (7 bases). The germline gives CDR1 MNHNS, CDR2 SASEGT. Trimming took off 8 bases at V and 9 bases at J, with 14 bases between the two ends. The CDR3 is 12 residues long. CDR3 in DNA: TGTGCCAGCTCCAACAGGGAGGGTGAGCAGTTCTTC. It translates to CASSNREGEQFF.

This clonotype has a count of ten or more. The chain links TRBV7-2 to TRBJ1-1; no clear D. Trimming cost V 3 bases and J 1 base, with 9 bases left between them. CDR1 is SGHTA, CDR2 FQGNSA, per germline. The CDR3 sequence is 14 residues long. The CDR3 loop is CASSLRVRNTEAFF. The CDR3 nucleotides are TGTGCCAGCAGCTTGAGGGTCAGGAACACTGAAGCTTTCTTT. Looking up the rest from reference TRBV7-2 and TRBJ1-1 gives the full variable domain: GAGVSQSPSNKVTEKGKDVELRCDPISGHTALYWYRQSLGQGLEFLIYFQGNSAPDKSGLPSDRFSAERTGGSVSTLTIQRTQQEDSAVYLCASSLRVRNTEAFFGQGTRLTVV.

This sequence joins TRBV29-1 and TRBJ2-7; 12 bases match TRBD2. The V segment lost 5 bases and the J segment 5 bases; nucleotides outside the gene matches: 4. CDR3 length equals 13 residues. Germline V gives CDR1 SQVTM, CDR2 ANQGSEA. CDR3 in DNA: TGCAGCGTTACCCTAGCGGGGGGGAACGAGCAGTACTTC. Translated: CSVTLAGGNEQYF.

To note about this clonotype: A much more abundant neighbour one base away suggests this may be a read error. The V and J genes are TRBV7-2 and TRBJ2-7; 7 nucleotides align to TRBD2. With 0 bases clipped from V and 3 bases from J, the junction kept 2 bases outside the gene matches. Germline V gene lookup returns CDR1 SGHTA and CDR2 FQGNSA. The CDR3 covers 14 residues. This chain's CDR3 is CASSLAGGVYEQYF. For the CDR3, the DNA is TGTGCCAGCAGCTTAGCGGGGGGGGTCTACGAGCAGTACTTC.

This clonotype was counted many times. The V gene is TRBV19, the J gene TRBJ2-6; D is ambiguous. CDR1 and CDR2 (germline): LNHDA, SQIVND (reference sequence). The CDR3 spans 19 residues. The V end was cut by 4 bases, the J end by 0 bases, with 19 bases between. CDR3 sequence reads: CASSTGPSNVLSGANVLTF. The CDR3 nucleotides read TGTGCCAGTAGTACCGGACCCTCCAACGTTCTCTCTGGGGCCAACGTCCTGACTTTC.

This chain uses TRBV2 with TRBJ2-7; D gene uncertain. The length of the CDR3 is 14 residues. Germline CDR1 SNHLY, CDR2 FYNNEI. V lost 3 bases to trimming and J lost 1 base, with 10 bases between them. The DNA for the CDR3 is TGTGCCAGCAGTGACACCGGGTTATCCTACGAGCAGTACTTC. Translation gives CASSDTGLSYEQYF.

This clonotype has only one observation. V and J are TRBV13 and TRBJ1-1; no reliable D call. CDR3 length equals 13 residues. Germline V gives CDR1 PRHDT, CDR2 FYEKMQ (reference sequence). V was cut by 6 bases and J by 8 bases, with 16 bases left in between. This CDR3 reads CASSLSPTSEAFF. In DNA, the CDR3 is TGTGCCAGCAGTCTTTCCCCCACATCGGAAGCTTTCTTT.

CDR3 in amino acids: CASMPISNTEAFF. The CDR3 DNA follows: TGCGCCAGCATGCCCATTTCGAACACTGAAGCTTTCTTT. The V call is TRBV10-2, the J call TRBJ1-1, with unresolved D. The CDR3 covers 13 residues. Per the germline V gene, CDR1 is WSHSY and CDR2 is SAAADI. With 7 bases removed from V and 1 base from J, the gap between germline ends came to 10 bases.

V usage is TRBV19 and J usage is TRBJ2-1; 11 bases are shared with TRBD2. The CDR3 sequence is 17 residues long. Trimming took 3 bases from V and 6 from J; bases not matched to a gene: 10. Looked up from germline, CDR1 is LNHDA and CDR2 is SQIVND (reference sequence). The CDR3 DNA sequence: TGTGCCAGTAGTATCCTGGCTAGCGGGGGGTCTACCAATGAGCAGTTCTTC. As protein: CASSILASGGSTNEQFF.

This clonotype occurred a few times. V usage is TRBV24-1 and J usage is TRBJ2-1; D is uncertain. Germline V gives CDR1 KGHDR, CDR2 SFDVKD. Trimming cost V 4 bases and J 1 base, with 7 bases left between them. This CDR3 is built from 14 residues. The CDR3: CATSDPRSYNEQFF. The CDR3 DNA is TGTGCCACCAGTGACCCGAGGTCCTACAATGAGCAGTTCTTC.

This chain joins TRBV19 and TRBJ2-7; D possibly corresponds to TRBD2 (5 bases). Germline V gives CDR1 LNHDA, CDR2 SQIVND (reference sequence). CDR3 size: 12 residues. V dropped 2 bases and J dropped 7 bases, with 9 bases sitting between them. CDR3 bases: TGTGCCAGTAGTATACCCCGAGGGGAGCAGTACTTC. Translated: CASSIPRGEQYF.

Many counts were recorded for this clonotype. The chain couples TRBV10-1 to TRBJ1-4, with a possible D match to TRBD1 (5 bases). Between the trimmed V and J ends, which lost 3 bases and 6 bases, there was a span of 11 bases. Germline V lookup: CDR1 WNHNN, CDR2 SYGVQD (reference sequence). The length of the CDR3 is 14 residues. The CDR3 DNA follows: TGCGCCAGCAGTGAAGACAGAAGGTATGAAAAACTGTTTTTT. It codes for CASSEDRRYEKLFF.

This clonotype came up a few times. This chain joins TRBV10-3 and TRBJ2-1, with D hard to call. This CDR3 region has 11 residues. The V gene lost 0 bases and the J gene lost 7 bases, with 1 base spanning the gap. Germline V CDR1 and CDR2: ENHRY, SYGVKD. CDR3 DNA: TGTGCCATCAGTGAGTCTAATGAGCAGTTCTTC. Its protein product is CAISESNEQFF.

Many counts were recorded for this clonotype. The rearrangement uses TRBV6-1 and TRBJ1-1; D is uncertain. V was clipped by 2 bases and J by 5 bases, with 9 bases between them. The germline gives CDR1 MNHNS, CDR2 SASEGT. The CDR3 is 13 amino acids. CDR3 sequence (DNA): TGTGCCAGCAGTGAAACCTGGGGTACTGAAGCTTTCTTT. The encoded protein is CASSETWGTEAFF.

This clonotype has only one observation. An end of the junction does not agree with germline; a read error may underlie this. The V call is TRBV2, the J call TRBJ1-5, with D perhaps matching TRBD1 (5 bases). This CDR3 is built from 13 residues. Germline CDR1 is SNHLY and CDR2 is FYNNEI. The DNA for the CDR3 is TGTGCCAGCAGCGAAGAAGGGGTCCAGCCCCAGCATTTT. This translates into CASSEEGVQPQHF.

This clonotype was detected only once. This chain joins TRBV7-8 and TRBJ1-2, with no clear D. Trimming stripped 6 bases from V and 8 bases from J, with 13 bases between. This CDR3 spans 12 amino acids. Germline V lookup: CDR1 SGHVS, CDR2 FQNEAQ. CDR3 coding DNA: TGTGCCAGCAGTGAGGGTTACGGCGGCTACACCTTC. Translated, it gives CASSEGYGGYTF.

This chain links TRBV10-1 with TRBJ2-5; D may be TRBD2 (6 bases). CDR1 is WNHNN, CDR2 SYGVQD, per germline (reference sequence). The CDR3 covers 10 residues. Trimming removed 11 bases at V and 5 bases at J, with 9 bases between. CDR3 DNA sequence: TGCGCCCTGGAGGGGGAGACCCAGTACTTC. Residues: CALEGETQYF.

At least ten counts were recorded for this clonotype. The V gene is TRBV7-2, the J gene TRBJ1-5; D is undetermined. Germline-derived CDR1 and CDR2 are SGHTA and FQGNSA. V was clipped by 1 base and J by 8 bases, with 9 bases between them. The CDR3 has 13 residues. The CDR3 nucleotides read TGTGCCAGCAGCTTAGACGCATCGAAGCCCCAGCATTTT. It translates to CASSLDASKPQHF.